Following are 11 T cell receptor beta chains from one sample sequenced in a study of molecular identifiers for immune sequencing clone quantification. MiXCR, applied by TCRdb to the PCR reads, yields one record per CDR3 protein. The sample records 15,000 to 25,000 distinct CDR3 sequences, over 20% being singletons. Input material: naive CD8+ T cells from blood, with Jurkat cell RNA spiked in. Specified subset: FACS-sorted CD8+CD4-CCR7+CD45RA+ naive T cells. These receptors all stem from a human donor in good health. Some libraries in this study had Jurkat cell RNA spiked in.

This clonotype was observed many times. The chain recombines TRBV19 with TRBJ1-2; 8 bases are a match to TRBD1. The CDR3 is made up of 16 amino acids. The V gene end was trimmed by 2 bases and the J gene end by 4 bases; junction bases not matched to a gene: 9. CDR1 LNHDA and CDR2 SQIVND come from the germline V gene (reference sequence). The CDR3 DNA follows: TGTGCCAGTAGTATATCGACCAGGGGGCGCGGCTATGGCTACACCTTC. It encodes CASSISTRGRGYGYTF.

Ten or more counts support this clonotype. V and J are TRBV7-9 and TRBJ2-1; 8 bases line up with TRBD1. This CDR3 region has 15 residues. V trimming: 5 bases; J trimming: 6 bases; junction bases outside the gene matches: 9. Germline V gene data show CDR1 as SEHNR and CDR2 as FQNEAQ (reference sequence). CDR3 loop: CASSKTGGGGNEQFF. Written as DNA, the CDR3 is TGTGCCAGCAGCAAAACAGGGGGTGGGGGCAATGAGCAGTTCTTC. The whole variable domain, filled in from reference TRBV7-9 and TRBJ2-1, reads DTGVSQNPRHKITKRGQNVTFRCDPISEHNRLYWYRQTLGQGPEFLTYFQNEAQLEKSRLLSDRFSAERPKGSFSTLEIQRTEQGDSAMYLCASSKTGGGGNEQFFGPGTRLTVL.

Remarks on this clonotype: At one of its ends the junction is not consistent with the germline gene, which may arise from a read error. The chain employs TRBV15 and TRBJ2-7, with D hard to call. The CDR3 covers 13 residues. Looked up from germline, CDR1 is LNHNV and CDR2 is YYDKDF (reference sequence). The CDR3 nucleotides are TGTGCCACCGGCAGAGATGGGAACTACGAGCAGTACTTC. Residues: CATGRDGNYEQYF.

A remark on this clonotype: This clone may be a read error of a much larger clone one base away. The rearrangement joins TRBV20-1 to TRBJ1-6; possibly TRBD1 for D (6 bases). The germline V gene has CDR1 DFQATT and CDR2 SNEGSKA (reference sequence). CDR3 length equals 16 residues. The CDR3 region is CSAGDTRARGNSPLHF. CDR3 nucleotides: TGCAGTGCTGGAGATACTCGGGCCAGGGGTAATTCACCCCTCCACTTT.

As to this clonotype: With a much larger clone just one base away, this may be a read error. The chain is built from TRBV9 and TRBJ2-7; a weak D match, TRBD2 (5 bases). With 4 bases removed from V and 5 bases from J, the gap between germline ends came to 22 bases. The CDR3 contains 16 residues. Looked up from germline, CDR1 is SGDLS and CDR2 is YYNGEE. DNA for the CDR3: TGTGCCAGCAGCCCCGAGGCGCAGCTCTTGAGGGACGAGCAGTACTTC. This sequence encodes CASSPEAQLLRDEQYF.

V is TRBV4-2 and J is TRBJ2-1; 7 bases line up with TRBD1. The J segment lost 5 bases and the V segment lost 6 bases, leaving 1 base of the junction unmatched. CDR3 size: 12 residues. CDR1 LGHNA and CDR2 YNFKEQ come from the germline V gene. CDR3 sequence: CASRGTDNEQFF. For the CDR3, the DNA is TGTGCCAGCAGGGGGACAGACAATGAGCAGTTCTTC.

This clonotype was picked up a small number of times. This chain joins TRBV10-2 and TRBJ1-5, with D unresolved. Germline-derived CDR1 and CDR2 are WSHSY and SAAADI. The CDR3 totals 13 residues. The V end was cut by 8 bases, the J end by 8 bases, with 16 bases between. Written as DNA, the CDR3 is TGCGCCAGCGGCCATCGATTCGGGGAGCCCCAGCATTTT. Translation gives CASGHRFGEPQHF.

At least ten counts were recorded for this clonotype. CDR3 DNA: TGTGCCATCGCCACTCGGGGGGAGCCACTCCCAGATACGCAGTATTTT. Its protein product is CAIATRGEPLPDTQYF. The J gene is TRBJ2-3, the V gene TRBV7-9; 7 nucleotides line up with TRBD2. V gave up 10 bases and J gave up 4 bases; unmatched junction bases: 17. The CDR3 consists of 16 residues. Germline V gene lookup returns CDR1 SEHNR and CDR2 FQNEAQ (reference sequence).

The rearrangement links TRBV7-8 to TRBJ2-7; 7 bases agree with TRBD2. The CDR3 is made up of 16 amino acids. CDR1 and CDR2 (germline): SGHVS, FQNEAQ. With 5 bases clipped from V and 2 bases from J, the junction kept 12 bases outside the gene matches. CDR3 DNA: TGTGCCAGCAGCATGCTTTTTGTCCGGGAGGCCTACGAGCAGTACTTC. This sequence encodes CASSMLFVREAYEQYF.

V is TRBV27 and J is TRBJ2-1; perhaps TRBD2 as D (6 bases). Germline V gene data show CDR1 as MNHEY and CDR2 as SMNVEV (reference sequence). The germline V and J ends were trimmed by 2 bases and 7 bases, with 9 bases remaining between them. This CDR3 has 13 residues. Here the CDR3 DNA reads TGTGCCAGCAGTTTACTAGCGAGGAATGAGCAGTTCTTC. This translates into CASSLLARNEQFF.

This clonotype is medium-sized by share. J is TRBJ2-2 and V is TRBV28; 11 bases match TRBD1. Per the germline V gene, CDR1 is MDHEN and CDR2 is SYDVKM. The CDR3 totals 13 residues. With V trimmed by 8 bases and J by 5 bases, 1 base remained unmatched. The CDR3 is CASWDRGTGELFF. CDR3 sequence (DNA): TGTGCCAGCTGGGACAGGGGGACCGGGGAGCTGTTTTTT.